This T cell receptor beta chain was obtained from a study of cytomegalovirus exposure and HLA in healthy donors. Germline V gene sequence: CDR1 SGHRS, CDR2 YFSETQ. This CDR3 is built from 15 residues. The V gene lost 4 bases and the J gene lost 9 bases, with 22 bases spanning the gap. In the PCR, 60 Vbeta and 13 Jbeta primers were used. Profiled with immunoSEQ multiplex PCR; TCRdb holds only in-frame clones, not every one. The sample has approximately 160,000 clones, approximately 82% seen once. This receptor was obtained from a male donor in good health and CMV-seronegative. This chain links TRBV5-1 with TRBJ1-2, with unresolved D. Material: PBMCs. The CDR3 region has the DNA TGCGCCAGCAGCCCCTCCCGGGGTGAGCAAGGTCGCTACACCTTC. This codes for CASSPSRGEQGRYTF.